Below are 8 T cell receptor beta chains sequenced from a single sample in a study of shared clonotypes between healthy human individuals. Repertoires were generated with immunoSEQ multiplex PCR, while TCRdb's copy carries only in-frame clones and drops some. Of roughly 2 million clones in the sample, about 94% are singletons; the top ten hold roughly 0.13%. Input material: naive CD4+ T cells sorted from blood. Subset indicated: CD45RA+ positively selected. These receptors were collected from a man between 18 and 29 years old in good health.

CDR3 sequence (DNA): TGTGCCAGCAGTACTCCAATGGGACATTACCGCTACGAGCAGTACTTC. Translating it yields CASSTPMGHYRYEQYF. The V call is TRBV28, the J call TRBJ2-7; perhaps TRBD1 as D (6 bases). CDR3 length equals 16 residues. Germline CDR1 MDHEN, CDR2 SYDVKM. Trimming cost V 5 bases and J 3 bases, with 20 bases left between them.

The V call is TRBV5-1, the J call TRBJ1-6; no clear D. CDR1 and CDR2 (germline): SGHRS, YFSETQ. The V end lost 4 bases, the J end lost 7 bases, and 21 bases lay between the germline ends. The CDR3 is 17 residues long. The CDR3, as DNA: TGCGCCAGCAGCCCCGGACCTAATGCCCCTTACAATTCACCCCTCCACTTT. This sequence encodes CASSPGPNAPYNSPLHF. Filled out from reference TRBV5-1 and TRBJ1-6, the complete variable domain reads KAGVTQTPRYLIKTRGQQVTLSCSPISGHRSVSWYQQTPGQGLQFLFEYFSETQRNKGNFPGRFSGRQFSNSRSEMNVSTLELGDSALYLCASSPGPNAPYNSPLHFGNGTRLTVT.

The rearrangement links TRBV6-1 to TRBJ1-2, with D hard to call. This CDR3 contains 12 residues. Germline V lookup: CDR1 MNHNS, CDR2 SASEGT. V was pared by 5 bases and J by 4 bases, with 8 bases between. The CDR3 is CASSSGTYGYTF. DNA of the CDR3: TGTGCCAGCAGTTCAGGAACCTATGGCTACACCTTC.

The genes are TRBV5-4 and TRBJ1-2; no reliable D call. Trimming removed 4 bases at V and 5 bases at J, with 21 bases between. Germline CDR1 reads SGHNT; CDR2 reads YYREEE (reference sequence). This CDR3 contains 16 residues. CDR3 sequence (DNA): TGTGCCAGCAGCCAGAAGGACGTAAGGTCCGGATATGGCTACACCTTC. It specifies CASSQKDVRSGYGYTF.

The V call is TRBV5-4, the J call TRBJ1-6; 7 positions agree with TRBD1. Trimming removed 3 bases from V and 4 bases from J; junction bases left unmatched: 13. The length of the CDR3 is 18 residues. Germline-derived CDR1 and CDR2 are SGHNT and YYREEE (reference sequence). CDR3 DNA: TGTGCCAGCAGCTCGACCTCCGAGACAGGGAATTATAATTCACCCCTCCACTTT. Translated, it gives CASSSTSETGNYNSPLHF.

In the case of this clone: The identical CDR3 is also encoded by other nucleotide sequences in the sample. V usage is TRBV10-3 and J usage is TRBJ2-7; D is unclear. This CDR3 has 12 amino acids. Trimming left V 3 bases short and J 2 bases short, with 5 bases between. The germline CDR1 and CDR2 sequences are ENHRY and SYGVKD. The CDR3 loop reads CAISDQAYEQYF. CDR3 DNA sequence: TGTGCCATCAGTGACCAAGCCTACGAGCAGTACTTC.

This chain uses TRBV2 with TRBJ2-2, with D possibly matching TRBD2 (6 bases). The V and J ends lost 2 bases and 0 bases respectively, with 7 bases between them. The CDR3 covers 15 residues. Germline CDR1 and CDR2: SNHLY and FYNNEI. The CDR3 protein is CASSESGANTGELFF. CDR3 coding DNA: TGTGCCAGCAGTGAATCGGGGGCGAACACCGGGGAGCTGTTTTTT.

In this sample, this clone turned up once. CDR3 coding DNA: TGCGCCAGCAGCGACGGGAGGGTCCCGGGGGCCAAAAACATTCAGTACTTC. Translating it yields CASSDGRVPGAKNIQYF. The V and J genes are TRBV10-2 and TRBJ2-4, with 8 bases fitting TRBD2. This CDR3 contains 17 residues. The V segment lost 6 bases and the J segment 1 base; nucleotides outside the gene matches: 11. CDR1 and CDR2 from the germline V gene are WSHSY and SAAADI.